Listed below are T cell receptor beta chains from one sample, sequenced in a study of cytomegalovirus exposure and HLA in healthy donors. Method: immunoSEQ multiplex PCR; TCRdb's copy keeps in-frame clones and lacks some. The sample records fewer than 250,000 clones, around 86% being singletons. Sequenced material: PBMCs. These receptors all come from a woman in her forties or fifties in good health and CMV-seropositive. CDR3s include the opening cysteine and the closing phenylalanine or tryptophan. A D gene is named only where the DNA matches it firmly. The listing skips clone size in some rows; elsewhere it reads once, few, many or a size class.

d_call,j_call,v_call,cdr3_length,clone_size,cdr3_nt,cdr3_aa
TRBD1,TRBJ2-5,TRBV12-5,14,NA,TGTGCTAGTGGATCACAGGGGTTGGGAGAGACCCAGTACTTC,CASGSQGLGETQYF
NA,TRBJ1-3,TRBV19,18,NA,TGTGCCAGTAGTACCACGTCCGGGGGACCAAACTCTGGAAACACCATATATTTT,CASSTTSGGPNSGNTIYF
NA,TRBJ1-6,TRBV30,15,once,NA,CAHSVGFGEGSPLHF
TRBD1,TRBJ1-5,TRBV18,14,few,TGTGCCAGCTCACCGGGACAGATCAATCAGCCCCAGCATTTT,CASSPGQINQPQHF
TRBD1,TRBJ1-1,TRBV7-9,15,NA,TGTGCCAGCAGCCCGGGACAGATTATGAACACTGAAGCTTTCTTT,CASSPGQIMNTEAFF
NA,TRBJ1-5,TRBV27,14,NA,TGTGCCAGCAGTTTTACCCGCGGCAATCAGCCCCAGCATTTT,CASSFTRGNQPQHF
NA,TRBJ2-7,TRBV13,14,NA,TGTGCCAGCAGCTTCACGACAGTCTCCTACGAGCAGTACTTC,CASSFTTVSYEQYF
NA,TRBJ1-6,TRBV5-1,15,NA,TGCGCCAGCAGCTTGGGCCAGGTAGATAATTCACCCCTCCACTTT,CASSLGQVDNSPLHF
TRBD1,TRBJ1-4,TRBV4-3,16,NA,TGCGCCAGCAGCCAAGACCAGGGGACAGCGGTACGAAAACTGTTTTTT,CASSQDQGTAVRKLFF
TRBD1,TRBJ1-1,TRBV4-1,17,NA,TGCGCCAGCACCCGATTCGGGACAGGGGGCGGGGGCACTGAAGCTTTCTTT,CASTRFGTGGGGTEAFF
NA,TRBJ1-6,TRBV2,13,once,TGTGCCAGCACGGGGGAAACCCGATCACCCCTCCACTTT,CASTGETRSPLHF
NA,TRBJ2-5,TRBV7-7,17,NA,TGTGCCAGCAGCTTACCAGGACGCGGGGCCTCCCAAGAGACCCAGTACTTC,CASSLPGRGASQETQYF
NA,TRBJ2-4,TRBV19,15,NA,TGTGCCAGTAGTAGACAGGGAGGCTTCGGAAACATTCAGTACTTC,CASSRQGGFGNIQYF
NA,TRBJ2-2,TRBV4-1,17,NA,TGCGCCAGCAGCCGAGAAACGGGACTCGAGAACACCGGGGAGCTGTTTTTT,CASSRETGLENTGELFF
NA,TRBJ1-1,TRBV30,14,NA,TGTGCCTGGAAGGAGGGACGTTGGGGGACTGAAGCTTTCTTT,CAWKEGRWGTEAFF
TRBD2,TRBJ2-5,TRBV6-1,17,few,TGTGCCAGCAGTGAAGGGCTAGCGGGGGGGCAGGCGGAGACCCAGTACTTC,CASSEGLAGGQAETQYF
TRBD1,TRBJ2-1,TRBV28,15,NA,TGTGCCAGCAAAAAATTCGGGACAGGAGAAAATGAGCAGTTCTTC,CASKKFGTGENEQFF
TRBD2,TRBJ2-1,TRBV6-5,13,few,TGTGCCAGCCGGCCTAGCGGAAACAATGAGCAGTTCTTC,CASRPSGNNEQFF
TRBD1,TRBJ1-1,TRBV11-2,16,NA,TGTGCCAGCAGCTTAGTTGGATGGGACAGGAACACTGAAGCTTTCTTT,CASSLVGWDRNTEAFF
TRBD1,TRBJ1-2,TRBV28,15,NA,TGTGCCAGCAGTATCCCCGGGACAGGGGGATCTGGCTACACCTTC,CASSIPGTGGSGYTF
NA,TRBJ1-3,TRBV27,14,NA,TGTGCCAGCAGTTTACGGACATCTGGAAACACCATATATTTT,CASSLRTSGNTIYF
NA,TRBJ1-1,TRBV11-1,13,NA,TGTGCCAGCAGCCGTAAAATGAACACTGAAGCTTTCTTT,CASSRKMNTEAFF
NA,TRBJ2-7,TRBV4-1,13,few,TGCGCCAGCAGCCAAGTGACCAGCGCCGAGCAGTACTTC,CASSQVTSAEQYF
TRBD2,TRBJ2-3,TRBV19,18,NA,TGTGCCAGTAGTAAGAGACCCGGGCTAGCGGGGCTCACAGATACGCAGTATTTT,CASSKRPGLAGLTDTQYF
NA,TRBJ2-7,TRBV5-1,13,NA,TGCGCCAGCAGCGGGGTGACTAACTACGAGCAGTACTTC,CASSGVTNYEQYF
TRBD2,TRBJ2-1,TRBV9,17,once,TGTGCCAGCAGCCAACAAGATCCTGGGACTAGCGGGGGCAAGCAGTTCTTC,CASSQQDPGTSGGKQFF